This TCR beta chain appears in the sequencing data of a study of control samples from healthy donors and cancer patients. Trimming pared 0 bases from V and 7 bases from J, leaving 11 bases between. Germline V gene data show CDR1 as SGHRS and CDR2 as YFSETQ. The CDR3 covers 13 residues. This table comes from immunoSEQ multiplex PCR, and its TCRdb copy is limited to in-frame clones, with some not included. The data show about 110,000 clones, with 83% seen just once and roughly an eighth held by the top ten. This clone came up many times. The sequence came from a woman between 45 and 65 years old in good health. The chain links TRBV5-1 to TRBJ2-7, with D possibly TRBD1 on 5 matching bases. Sequences were obtained from blood. CDR3 in DNA: TGCGCCAGCAGCTTGGAGGGGCCAGGTGAGCAGTACTTC. It yields the protein CASSLEGPGEQYF. Full variable domain (missing parts from reference TRBV5-1 and TRBJ2-7): KAGVTQTPRYLIKTRGQQVTLSCSPISGHRSVSWYQQTPGQGLQFLFEYFSETQRNKGNFPGRFSGRQFSNSRSEMNVSTLELGDSALYLCASSLEGPGEQYFGPGTRLTVT.